This T cell receptor beta chain emerged from a study of blood T cells in healthy people across ages. Study-level background: Per every two T cells, about one barcoded beta molecule was captured by template switching. The study, taken as a whole, reports: Fewer expanded clones and more diversity marked long-lived versus aged donors.

This clonotype has only one observation. Its antigen is currently unknown. A read error may be the cause here, since a much bigger clone is one base away. The CDR3 loop spans 16 amino acids. CDR1 and CDR2 (germline): MRHNA, SNTAGT. Sample-barcoded 5' priming and a J-beta primer mix drove a second PCR of roughly 6 to 12 cycles. Researchers report that each sample yielded at least 3 million CDR3-containing paired-end reads. TCRdb independently ran MiXCR on the 5' RACE reads; one entry per CDR3 protein. This repertoire shows some 900,000 distinct CDR3 sequences, under 35% found once; its top ten account for about 18%.

The sequencing sample was made of blood. The clonotype comes from a woman of 80 years or more in good health. The chain recombines TRBV6-4 with TRBJ2-3; 11 bases are shared with TRBD2. The CDR3, as DNA: TGTGCCAGCAGTGACCTAGCGGGGGGCAGCACAGATGCGCAGTATTTT. Its translation: CASSDLAGGSTDAQYF.